This TCR beta chain was recovered during a study of T cell repertoires in cytomegalovirus infection. Study at large: Epitope selection comprised recently identified HLA-C-restricted CMV epitopes and well-studied HLA-B-restricted CMV epitopes. Based on public TCR beta signatures, there were indications of CMV infection and of a matching HLA type. Findings of the study overall: Public TCR beta family frequency separated CMV-and-HLA carriers, including in an independent cohort. There were HLA-C-restricted CMV-specific TCR beta clonotypes dominating the ex vivo response.

This clonotype was found a few times. The antigen is undetermined. TCRdb reprocessed the reads via MiXCR and lists one record per CDR3 protein. The table has approximately 600,000 distinct CDR3 sequences, almost 40% seen once. This TCR was recovered from a human donor in good health (CMV status not recorded). Some clones in this sample may be carry-over from other donors' samples. The sequences come from cultured PBMCs, collected from culture after CMV antigen stimulation.

The CDR3 protein is CASSARPFTDTQYF. The CDR3 DNA reads TGTGCCAGCAGCGCCCGACCTTTCACAGATACGCAGTATTTT. The chain uses TRBV7-2 and TRBJ2-3, with D uncertain. CDR3 length: 14 amino acids. Looked up from germline, CDR1 is SGHTA and CDR2 is FQGNSA. V was trimmed by 5 bases and J by 2 bases, leaving 11 bases between them.